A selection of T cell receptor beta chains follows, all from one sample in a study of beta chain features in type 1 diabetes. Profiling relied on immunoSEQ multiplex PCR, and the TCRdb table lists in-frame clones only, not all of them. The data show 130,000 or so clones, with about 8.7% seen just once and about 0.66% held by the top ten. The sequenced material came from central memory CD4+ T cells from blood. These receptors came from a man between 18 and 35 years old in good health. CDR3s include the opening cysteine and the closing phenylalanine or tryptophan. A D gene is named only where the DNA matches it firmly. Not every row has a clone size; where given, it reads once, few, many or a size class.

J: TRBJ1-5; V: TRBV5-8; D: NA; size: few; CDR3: CASSPTGRVMIGNQPQHF; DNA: TGTGCCAGCAGCCCTACAGGGAGGGTTATGATCGGCAATCAGCCCCAGCATTTT
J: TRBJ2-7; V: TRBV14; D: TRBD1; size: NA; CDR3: CASSLRQGPTYEQYF; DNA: TGTGCCAGCAGCCTCCGACAGGGTCCCACCTACGAGCAGTACTTC
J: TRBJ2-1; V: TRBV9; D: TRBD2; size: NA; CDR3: CASSPWLAGANNEQFF; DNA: TGTGCCAGCAGCCCCTGGCTAGCGGGGGCTAACAATGAGCAGTTCTTC
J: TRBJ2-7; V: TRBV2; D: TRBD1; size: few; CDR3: CASGFPGQGRTEQYF; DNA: TGTGCCAGCGGGTTCCCCGGACAGGGAAGGACAGAGCAGTACTTC
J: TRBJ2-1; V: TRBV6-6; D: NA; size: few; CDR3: CASNQRASVYEQFF; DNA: TGTGCCAGCAACCAGAGGGCTAGCGTCTATGAGCAGTTCTTC
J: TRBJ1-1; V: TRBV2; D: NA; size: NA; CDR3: CASTSTWTPAVGTEAFF; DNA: TGTGCCAGCACCTCGACTTGGACACCCGCCGTTGGCACTGAAGCTTTCTTT
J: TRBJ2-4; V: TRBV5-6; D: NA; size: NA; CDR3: CASSTPGTKNIQYF; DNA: TGTGCCAGCAGCACCCCCGGGACAAAAAACATTCAGTACTTC
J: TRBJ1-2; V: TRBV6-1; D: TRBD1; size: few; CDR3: CASSEVGQGANNYGYTF; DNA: TGTGCCAGCAGTGAAGTAGGCCAGGGGGCAAACAACTATGGCTACACCTTC
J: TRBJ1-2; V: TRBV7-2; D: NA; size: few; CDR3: CASSFRALHGYTF; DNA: TGTGCCAGCAGCTTCAGGGCTCTCCATGGCTACACCTTC
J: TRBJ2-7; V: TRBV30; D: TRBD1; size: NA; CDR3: CAWKRQGAYEQYF; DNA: TGTGCCTGGAAACGACAGGGGGCTTACGAGCAGTACTTC